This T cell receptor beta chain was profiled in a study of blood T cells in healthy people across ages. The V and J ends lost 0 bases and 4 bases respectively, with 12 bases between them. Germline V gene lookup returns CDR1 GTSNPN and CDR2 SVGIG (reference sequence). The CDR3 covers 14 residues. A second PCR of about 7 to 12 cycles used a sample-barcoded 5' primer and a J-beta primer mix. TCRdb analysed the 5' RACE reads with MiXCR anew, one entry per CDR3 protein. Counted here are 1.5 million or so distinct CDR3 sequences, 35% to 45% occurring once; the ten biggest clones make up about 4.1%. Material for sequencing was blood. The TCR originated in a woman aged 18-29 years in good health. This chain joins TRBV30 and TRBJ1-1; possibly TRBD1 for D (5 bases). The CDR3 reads CAWSVMGGFTEAFF. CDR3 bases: TGTGCCTGGAGTGTTATGGGGGGATTCACTGAAGCTTTCTTT.